This T cell receptor (beta chain) was obtained from a study of cytomegalovirus exposure and HLA in healthy donors. Points from the study as a whole: Donors belonging to an Asian-associated ancestry cluster reportedly showed fewer N-insertions in productive TCRs than the 666-donor mean, according to what a later analysis found.

The PCR employed 60 Vbeta primers together with 13 Jbeta primers. Assay used: immunoSEQ multiplex PCR; TCRdb lists only in-frame clones, some missing. The sample has under 200,000 clones, approximately 67% seen once. The CDR3 contains 11 residues. V lost 8 bases and J 3 bases, leaving 7 bases between the germline ends. Per the germline V gene, CDR1 is MNHEY and CDR2 is SVGAGI. With respect to this clone: Its antigen is still unknown.

This receptor was obtained from a man between 40 and 49 years old in good health and CMV-seronegative. The sample was PBMCs. The chain is built from TRBV6-5 and TRBJ1-1, with D possibly TRBD1 on 6 matching bases. CDR3 coding DNA: TGTGCCAGCCGACAGGACACTGAAGCTTTCTTT. Translation: CASRQDTEAFF.